The clone carrying this TCR beta chain was seen a single time. No antigen is known for it. The protocol was immunoSEQ multiplex PCR, while the TCRdb copy is restricted to in-frame clones and leaves out a portion. This sample has some 250,000 clones; 90% occur once, and the top ten carry 3% to 3.5%. This record comes from a study of cytomegalovirus exposure and HLA in healthy donors. As for the study in general: The 90 to 150 validation repertoires were produced on the same platform as the roughly 660 repertoires of the first cohort. This was reported in a later analysis.

Broader study findings: Reports indicated that the classifier achieved high specificity and sensitivity in diagnosing cytomegalovirus status. The study labeled under 200 TCR beta chains cytomegalovirus-associated.

Looked up from germline, CDR1 is LNHDA and CDR2 is SQIVND (reference sequence). V lost 1 base and J 3 bases, leaving 10 bases between the germline ends. This CDR3 region has 15 residues. Sequencing was performed on PBMCs. The J gene is TRBJ1-5, the V gene TRBV19, with no clear D. The clonotype comes from a woman aged 30 to 39 in good health and CMV-seronegative. Here the CDR3 DNA reads TGTGCCAGTAGTATAGTCGAGGCAGCCAATCAGCCCCAGCATTTT. Translation gives CASSIVEAANQPQHF.